Below are 31 T cell receptor beta chains sequenced from a single sample in a study of T cells in Graves' hyperthyroidism and ophthalmopathy. The TCR beta CDR3 regions underwent amplification using RNA transcripts as the source. The TCR CDR3 was amplified in a first-round RT-PCR using the HTBI primer set. Each CDR3 protein is one row after TCRdb ran MiXCR on the multiplex PCR reads. The data hold roughly 500,000 distinct CDR3 sequences, with 46% observed a single time. The sequencing input was peripheral blood or thyroid tissue (not recorded which). Every receptor here comes from an adult woman with Graves' disease, either hyperthyroidism or ophthalmopathy (not recorded which).

Concerning this clonotype: One end of the junction is discordant with germline, which a read error may explain. The genes are TRBV7-7 and TRBJ2-7, with 7 positions matching TRBD2. Germline V lookup: CDR1 SSHAT, CDR2 FNYEAQ (reference sequence). The CDR3 has 16 amino acids. CDR3 residues: CASSVSKASGIYEQYF. CDR3 sequence (DNA): TGTGCTAGCAGCGTTTCCAAGGCGAGCGGGATATACGAGCAGTACTTC.

This clonotype was seen a single time. J is TRBJ2-3 and V is TRBV7-3; maybe TRBD2 (5 bases). Trimming left V 1 base short and J 6 bases short, with 11 bases between. Germline assignment: CDR1 SGHTA and CDR2 FQGTGA. The CDR3 is made up of 14 amino acids. CDR3 protein: CASSLMRDADTQYF. The CDR3 bases are TGTGCCAGCAGCTTAATGAGGGATGCCGATACGCAGTATTTT.

This clonotype was observed many times. This chain joins TRBV7-9 and TRBJ1-1; possibly TRBD1 for D (6 bases). V lost 7 bases and J lost 1, with 16 bases in between. The length of the CDR3 is 15 residues. Germline V CDR1 and CDR2: SEHNR, FQNEAQ (reference sequence). The CDR3 DNA is TGTGCCAGCATCGAAGGACAGACAACGAACACTGAAGCTTTCTTT. Translation gives CASIEGQTTNTEAFF.

V is TRBV28 and J is TRBJ1-5; D unresolved. The germline CDR1 and CDR2 sequences are MDHEN and SYDVKM. This CDR3 is 15 amino acids long. Trimming removed 1 base at V and 5 bases at J, with 12 bases between. Written as DNA, the CDR3 is TGTGCCAGCAGTTTATTAGTGAGGGTTTATCAGCCCCAGCATTTT. Translation: CASSLLVRVYQPQHF.

The CDR3 loop reads CASSLGATGATDTQYF. CDR3 nucleotide sequence: TGTGCCAGCAGCTTGGGAGCGACTGGGGCCACAGATACGCAGTATTTT. This chain connects TRBV5-4 to TRBJ2-3; a weak D match, TRBD1 (5 bases). The CDR3 contains 16 residues. In germline, CDR1 is SGHNT, CDR2 YYREEE (reference sequence). V lost 0 bases, J lost 2 bases, and 13 bases lay in between.

This clonotype was observed at least ten times. This chain joins TRBV5-1 and TRBJ2-7, with a weak D call TRBD1 (6 bases). Trimming cost V 6 bases and J 1 base, with 8 bases left between them. The germline V gene has CDR1 SGHRS and CDR2 YFSETQ. CDR3 size: 12 residues. CDR3 sequence: CASNGQSYEQYF. The CDR3 DNA reads TGCGCCAGCAACGGACAGTCCTACGAGCAGTACTTC.

This clonotype was recorded only once. This CDR3 is missing its conserved last phenylalanine or tryptophan, likely due to a read error. The DNA is left out, because the CDR3 cannot be placed on it with certainty; the CDR3 is given as TCRdb lists it. The CDR3 is CASATSRGGLNY. V gene TRBV7-9 combines with J gene TRBJ1-4. Per germline, CDR1 SEHNR and CDR2 FQNEAQ (reference sequence). The CDR3 has 12 amino acids, counting both end residues.

This clonotype was recorded many times. This chain's CDR3 is CSASEGARDGQPQHF. In DNA form, the CDR3 reads TGCAGTGCTAGCGAAGGGGCGCGAGACGGGCAGCCCCAGCATTTT. The chain couples TRBV20-1 to TRBJ1-5; a possible D gene is TRBD1 (5 bases). V was shortened by 3 bases and J by 7 bases, with 19 bases between the two germline ends. The CDR3 sequence is 15 residues long. CDR1 is DFQATT, CDR2 SNEGSKA, per germline (reference sequence).

V gene TRBV25-1 combines with J gene TRBJ2-6; D is possibly TRBD1 (5 bases). The CDR3 runs 15 residues. Per the germline V gene, CDR1 is MGHDK and CDR2 is SYGVNS. V was cut by 5 bases and J by 4 bases, with 12 bases left in between. In nucleotides, the CDR3 is TGTGCCAGCAGTACCCAGGGTACGGGGGCCAACGTCCTGACTTTC. Its translation is CASSTQGTGANVLTF.

This rearrangement joins TRBV7-9 to TRBJ2-7; TRBD1 agrees at 9 bases. This CDR3 region has 14 residues. From germline, CDR1 is SEHNR and CDR2 FQNEAQ (reference sequence). Unmatched junction bases numbered 8, after V lost 6 bases and J lost 5 bases. The CDR3 sequence: CASSPDRGRHEQYF. CDR3 bases: TGTGCCAGCAGTCCTGACAGGGGGAGACACGAGCAGTACTTC.

The rearrangement links TRBV2 to TRBJ1-1; D remains ambiguous. Deletions cut 7 bases from V and 1 base from J, with 7 bases between. The CDR3 contains 12 residues. Germline values: CDR1 SNHLY, CDR2 FYNNEI. The CDR3 here is CASKVENTEAFF. CDR3 nucleotide sequence: TGTGCCAGCAAAGTGGAGAACACTGAAGCTTTCTTT.

The rearrangement uses TRBV20-1 and TRBJ2-6; 7 nucleotides match TRBD1. The ends lost 3 bases at V and 0 bases at J; junction bases unmatched: 8. This CDR3 comprises 17 residues. Germline V lookup: CDR1 DFQATT, CDR2 SNEGSKA (reference sequence). The CDR3 here is CSASRQDRFSGANVLTF. The CDR3 coding sequence is TGCAGTGCTAGTAGACAGGACAGGTTCTCTGGGGCCAACGTCCTGACTTTC.

This clonotype showed up many times. The chain combines TRBV5-1 with TRBJ2-7; D uncertain. This CDR3 spans 13 amino acids. Between the trimmed V and J ends, which lost 0 bases and 3 bases, there was a span of 7 bases. In germline, CDR1 is SGHRS, CDR2 YFSETQ. CDR3: CASSLGPDYEQYF. CDR3 sequence (DNA): TGCGCCAGCAGCTTGGGCCCGGACTACGAGCAGTACTTC.

This clonotype occurred many times. This chain connects TRBV7-9 to TRBJ1-2; the D gene is possibly TRBD1 (5 bases). From germline, CDR1 is SEHNR and CDR2 FQNEAQ (reference sequence). The CDR3 length is 14 residues. The V end was cut by 3 bases, the J end by 4 bases, with 12 bases between. CDR3 residues: CASSFSGTRYGYTF. DNA of the CDR3: TGTGCCAGCAGCTTTTCGGGGACGCGCTATGGCTACACCTTC.

Many counts were recorded for this clonotype. The chain couples TRBV7-9 to TRBJ2-3; D is possibly TRBD2 (5 bases). The CDR3 covers 15 residues. The germline gives CDR1 SEHNR, CDR2 FQNEAQ (reference sequence). Between the trimmed V and J ends, which lost 2 bases and 3 bases, there was a span of 12 bases. CDR3 sequence (DNA): TGTGCCAGCAGCTTATTGTCACGGAGGACAGATACGCAGTATTTT. Its protein product is CASSLLSRRTDTQYF.

This clonotype appeared a few times. The rearrangement uses TRBV6-5 and TRBJ1-5; D uncertain. Germline V gene lookup returns CDR1 MNHEY and CDR2 SVGAGI. Trimming shortened V by 6 bases and J by 14 bases, and 11 bases separated the two germline ends. This CDR3 has 10 residues. For the CDR3, the DNA is TGTGCCAGCAGGCACCTAGCGGAGCATTTT. This translates into CASRHLAEHF.

This clonotype was recorded at least ten times. V and J are TRBV9 and TRBJ1-1; perhaps TRBD1 as D (6 bases). Germline values: CDR1 SGDLS, CDR2 YYNGEE. The V end was cut by 4 bases, the J end by 0 bases, with 22 bases between. This CDR3 region has 18 residues. The CDR3 DNA reads TGTGCCAGCAGCTCCCGTGAAGGGGGGCCCGCATTGAACACTGAAGCTTTCTTT. Protein sequence: CASSSREGGPALNTEAFF.

J is TRBJ2-6 and V is TRBV19; possibly TRBD1 for D (5 bases). Per germline, CDR1 LNHDA and CDR2 SQIVND (reference sequence). V dropped 4 bases and J dropped 0 bases, with 7 bases sitting between them. There are 15 residues in the CDR3. CDR3 region: CASSNRYSGANVLTF. DNA for the CDR3: TGTGCCAGTAGTAACAGGTACTCTGGGGCCAACGTCCTGACTTTC.

The chain links TRBV10-1 to TRBJ2-7; TRBD2 aligns across 11 bases. Trimming removed 0 bases from V and 1 base from J; junction bases left unmatched: 2. This CDR3 is 16 amino acids long. Per germline, CDR1 WNHNN and CDR2 SYGVQD (reference sequence). CDR3 nucleotides: TGCGCCAGCAGTGAGTCGCTAGCGGGGGGATCCTACGAGCAGTACTTC. This encodes CASSESLAGGSYEQYF.

This clonotype has at least ten counts. V gene TRBV7-9 combines with J gene TRBJ2-7; 9 bases map to TRBD1. Germline assignment: CDR1 SEHNR and CDR2 FQNEAQ (reference sequence). The CDR3 totals 15 residues. The junction had 11 bases not matched to a gene; V was cut back by 8 bases and J by 3 bases. The CDR3 coding sequence is TGTGCCAGCGTTGATACCGGGACAGGGTTCTACGAGCAGTACTTC. This encodes CASVDTGTGFYEQYF.

As for this clonotype: The CDR3 ends on some other residue instead of the conserved phenylalanine or tryptophan, so this is likely a read error. The chain employs TRBV7-9 and TRBJ2-5; TRBD2 matches at 8 bases. This CDR3 has 14 residues. Germline CDR1 and CDR2: SEHNR and FQNEAQ (reference sequence). With 6 bases clipped from V and 7 bases from J, the junction kept 10 bases outside the gene matches. CDR3 DNA: TGTGCCAGCAGTCAAGTTCCCCGGGAGGGGACCCAGTACCTC. This translates into CASSQVPREGTQYL.

This clonotype was observed many times. The chain joins TRBV2 to TRBJ1-4, with D uncertain. Germline CDR1 and CDR2: SNHLY and FYNNEI. The V end lost 6 bases, the J end lost 7 bases, and 15 bases lay between the germline ends. This CDR3 is built from 14 residues. The CDR3 sequence: CASSPQVMGEKLFF. CDR3 coding DNA: TGTGCCAGCAGCCCGCAGGTGATGGGTGAAAAACTGTTTTTT.

This clonotype was observed many times. The chain couples TRBV2 to TRBJ2-5; no firm D call. This CDR3 has 13 residues. CDR1 is SNHLY, CDR2 FYNNEI, per germline. The germline V and J ends were trimmed by 2 bases and 1 base, with 5 bases remaining between them. The chain's CDR3 is CASSELVQETQYF. The CDR3 nucleotides read TGTGCCAGCAGTGAACTTGTCCAAGAGACCCAGTACTTC.

On this clonotype itself: No DNA is shown, since the ends of the CDR3 on it are uncertain; the CDR3 is the one TCRdb lists. The chain has TRBV20-1 and TRBJ1-2. The CDR3 numbers 16 amino acids, ends counted. Germline V gives CDR1 DFQATT, CDR2 SNEGSKA (reference sequence). CDR3 protein: CSVRTSGSPLHFGYTF.

For the CDR3, the DNA is TGTGCCACATGGAGGGCGGGAAGCACAGATACGCAGTATTTT. Translated: CATWRAGSTDTQYF. V and J are TRBV6-1 and TRBJ2-3; TRBD2 might be the D (6 bases). The germline V gene encodes CDR1 MNHNS and CDR2 SASEGT. V lost 10 bases, J lost 0 bases, and 14 bases lay in between. The CDR3 covers 14 residues.

This clonotype was picked up one time. This chain uses TRBV19 with TRBJ2-2; the D call may be TRBD1 or TRBD2 (5 bases each). This CDR3 is 15 amino acids long. Looked up from germline, CDR1 is LNHDA and CDR2 is SQIVND (reference sequence). Trimming removed 5 bases at V and 3 bases at J, with 13 bases between. The CDR3 sequence: CASSDGTMHTGELFF. The CDR3 bases are TGTGCCAGTAGTGACGGGACGATGCACACCGGGGAGCTGTTTTTT.

The V and J genes are TRBV10-3 and TRBJ1-1, with a possible D match to TRBD1 (5 bases). The CDR3 runs 12 residues. Per the germline V gene, CDR1 is ENHRY and CDR2 is SYGVKD. V lost 4 bases to trimming and J lost 14 bases, with 17 bases between them. The CDR3 DNA reads as TGTGCCATCAGTGTATCGGCCGGGGGGTTCTTCTTT. It yields the protein CAISVSAGGFFF.

The sample holds many counts of this clonotype. This chain joins TRBV6-1 and TRBJ2-5; possibly TRBD1 for D (5 bases). Trimming removed 2 bases from V and 7 bases from J, with 26 bases in between. Germline CDR1 is MNHNS and CDR2 is SASEGT. The CDR3 extends over 18 amino acids. The CDR3 loop is CASSESPKRLRAQWTQYF. The DNA for the CDR3 is TGTGCCAGCAGTGAATCTCCAAAGAGACTCAGGGCCCAGTGGACCCAGTACTTC.

Ten or more counts support this clonotype. The V gene is TRBV20-1, the J gene TRBJ2-5; D gene uncertain. The germline V gene has CDR1 DFQATT and CDR2 SNEGSKA (reference sequence). Trimming removed 3 bases at V and 5 bases at J, with 19 bases between. This CDR3 has 15 residues. CDR3 coding DNA: TGCAGTGCTAGTATAGTCCAAGTTAGTGAGGAGACCCAGTACTTC. Amino acid sequence: CSASIVQVSEETQYF.

This clonotype was picked up one time. The V call is TRBV12-3 or TRBV12-4, the J call TRBJ2-7; 8 bases match TRBD1. The CDR3 extends over 12 amino acids. The V segment lost 6 bases and the J segment 6 bases; nucleotides outside the gene matches: 4. DNA for the CDR3: TGTGCCAGCAGACGACAGGGGTTCGAGCAGTACTTC. It is translated as CASRRQGFEQYF.

This clonotype has only a few counts. This chain uses TRBV2 with TRBJ1-5, with D possibly TRBD1 on 5 matching bases. This CDR3 region has 15 residues. Trimming stripped 11 bases from V and 1 base from J, with 18 bases between. The germline V gene has CDR1 SNHLY and CDR2 FYNNEI. The CDR3 spells CAEVRVWGSNQPQHF. In nucleotides, the CDR3 is TGTGCCGAGGTGAGGGTCTGGGGGAGCAATCAGCCCCAGCATTTT.